A single sample is the source of the 8 T cell receptor beta chains below, sequenced in a study of T-cell reconstitution after alpha-beta-depleted transplantation in children. Researchers prepared the TCRbeta library using unique molecular identifiers, the study reports. Each CDR3 protein gets one entry after TCRdb re-called the PCR reads with MiXCR. Of 200,000 to 250,000 distinct CDR3 sequences in the sample, about 11% were seen once. Here the sequenced sample was PBMCs from the stem cell graft donor, taken from the stem cell graft. The source is a human donor who donated a stem cell graft to a child with acute lymphoblastic leukemia.

This clonotype was found many times. The chain employs TRBV9 and TRBJ2-6; D remains unclear. This CDR3 region has 14 residues. Trimming shortened V by 2 bases and J by 2 bases, and 5 bases separated the two germline ends. Germline V lookup: CDR1 SGDLS, CDR2 YYNGEE. The CDR3 nucleotides read TGTGCCAGCAGCGTTTACACTGGGGCCAACGTCCTGACTTTC. Translation: CASSVYTGANVLTF.

This clonotype was detected many times. The J gene is TRBJ1-1, the V gene TRBV10-1; 7 nucleotides line up with TRBD1. The germline V gene has CDR1 WNHNN and CDR2 SYGVQD (reference sequence). Germline trimming cut 5 bases from V and 6 bases from J; bases unmatched to any gene: 15. The CDR3 length is 16 residues. The CDR3 DNA follows: TGCGCCAGCAGTCCCGGGACAGCGGGGTTGGATCCTGAAGCTTTCTTT. This translates into CASSPGTAGLDPEAFF.

In regard to this clonotype: This may stem from a read error, because a much larger clone lies one nucleotide away. This CDR3 reads CASSPPTGDTHYF. The CDR3 DNA reads TGTGCCAGCAGCCCGCCGACAGGGGATACGCACTATTTT. V gene TRBV7-8 combines with J gene TRBJ2-3; TRBD1 agrees at 8 bases. Germline CDR1 SGHVS, CDR2 FQNEAQ. The CDR3 loop spans 13 amino acids.

This clonotype has ten or more counts. CDR3 sequence: CASSPRTGRAYEQYF. The CDR3 DNA sequence: TGTGCCAGCAGCCCCCGGACAGGTAGGGCGTACGAGCAGTACTTC. The chain carries TRBV3-1 and TRBJ2-7; TRBD1 aligns across 7 bases. CDR3 size: 15 residues. Trimming at V came to 4 bases and at J to 4 bases, leaving 10 bases not matched to a gene. Germline lookup yields CDR1 LGHDT and CDR2 YNNKEL (reference sequence).

This clonotype was observed at least ten times. The V call is TRBV11-1, the J call TRBJ2-3; TRBD2 matches 8 bases. Per germline, CDR1 SGHAT and CDR2 FQDESV (reference sequence). This CDR3 is 18 amino acids long. The V segment lost 1 base and the J segment 4 bases; nucleotides outside the gene matches: 13. The CDR3 is CASSLVPIAGMMADTQYF. In nucleotides, the CDR3 is TGTGCCAGCAGCTTAGTCCCGATAGCGGGGATGATGGCAGATACGCAGTATTTT.

A note on this clonotype: Given a much more abundant clone one base away, this may be a read error. V gene TRBV7-9 combines with J gene TRBJ2-7; 7 positions match TRBD1. The length of the CDR3 is 11 residues. Germline-derived CDR1 and CDR2 are SEHNR and FQNEAQ (reference sequence). The DNA for the CDR3 is TGTTCCAGCAGGTCGTCGGGACAGAGCTTCTTC. It is translated as CSSRSSGQSFF.

This clonotype has a count of ten or more. The chain carries TRBV5-1 and TRBJ2-6, with no clear D. CDR3 length: 15 residues. V was shortened by 0 bases and J by 0 bases, with 4 bases between the two germline ends. In germline, CDR1 is SGHRS, CDR2 YFSETQ. The CDR3 nucleotides are TGCGCCAGCAGCTTGGAGGACTCTGGGGCCAACGTCCTGACTTTC. Protein sequence: CASSLEDSGANVLTF.

In its sample, this clonotype was seen many times. The chain links TRBV7-9 to TRBJ2-3, with TRBD2 identical over 11 bases. Unmatched junction bases numbered 9, after V lost 5 bases and J lost 5 bases. The CDR3 consists of 16 residues. In germline, CDR1 is SEHNR, CDR2 FQNEAQ (reference sequence). The CDR3 sequence: CASSPGLAGLGDTQYF. The CDR3, as DNA: TGTGCCAGCAGCCCAGGACTAGCGGGCCTCGGAGATACGCAGTATTTT. Full variable domain (rest looked up from reference TRBV7-9 and TRBJ2-3): DTGVSQNPRHKITKRGQNVTFRCDPISEHNRLYWYRQTLGQGPEFLTYFQNEAQLEKSRLLSDRFSAERPKGSFSTLEIQRTEQGDSAMYLCASSPGLAGLGDTQYFGPGTRLTVL.